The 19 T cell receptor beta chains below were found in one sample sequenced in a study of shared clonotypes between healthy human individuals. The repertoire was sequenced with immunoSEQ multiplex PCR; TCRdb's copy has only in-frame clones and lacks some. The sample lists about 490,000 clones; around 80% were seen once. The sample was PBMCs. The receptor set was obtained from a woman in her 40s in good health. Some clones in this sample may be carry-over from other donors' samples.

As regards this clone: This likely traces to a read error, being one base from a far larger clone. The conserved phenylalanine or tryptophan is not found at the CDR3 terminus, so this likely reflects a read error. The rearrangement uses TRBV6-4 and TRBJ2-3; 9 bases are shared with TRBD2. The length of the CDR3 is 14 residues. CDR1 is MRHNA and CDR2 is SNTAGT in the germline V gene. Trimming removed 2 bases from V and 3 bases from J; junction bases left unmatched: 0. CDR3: CASSDGLATDTQYL. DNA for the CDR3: TGTGCCAGCAGTGACGGACTAGCGACAGATACGCAGTATCTT.

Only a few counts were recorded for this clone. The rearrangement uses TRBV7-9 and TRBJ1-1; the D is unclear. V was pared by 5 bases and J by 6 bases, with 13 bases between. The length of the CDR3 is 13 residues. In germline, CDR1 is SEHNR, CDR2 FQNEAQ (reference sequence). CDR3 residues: CASSANIAAEAFF. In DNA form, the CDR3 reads TGTGCCAGCAGCGCCAACATCGCAGCTGAAGCTTTCTTT.

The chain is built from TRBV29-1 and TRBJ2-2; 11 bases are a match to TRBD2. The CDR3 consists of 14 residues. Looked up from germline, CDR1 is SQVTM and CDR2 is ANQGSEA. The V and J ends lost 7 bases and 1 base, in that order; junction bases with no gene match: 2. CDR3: CSALAGGNTGELFF. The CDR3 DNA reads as TGCAGCGCCCTAGCGGGAGGGAACACCGGGGAGCTGTTTTTT.

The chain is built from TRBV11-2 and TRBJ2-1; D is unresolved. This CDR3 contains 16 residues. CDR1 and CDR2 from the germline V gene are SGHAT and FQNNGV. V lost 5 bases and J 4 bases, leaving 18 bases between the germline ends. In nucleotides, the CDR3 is TGTGCCAGCAGCCAACCCGTGGCTGGAAATTACAATGAGCAGTTCTTC. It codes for CASSQPVAGNYNEQFF.

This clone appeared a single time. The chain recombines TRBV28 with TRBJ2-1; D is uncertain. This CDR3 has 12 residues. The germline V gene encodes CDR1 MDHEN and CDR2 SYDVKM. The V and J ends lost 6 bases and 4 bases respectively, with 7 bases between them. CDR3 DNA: TGTGCCAGCAGCGGGTTATACAATGAGCAGTTCTTC. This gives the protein CASSGLYNEQFF.

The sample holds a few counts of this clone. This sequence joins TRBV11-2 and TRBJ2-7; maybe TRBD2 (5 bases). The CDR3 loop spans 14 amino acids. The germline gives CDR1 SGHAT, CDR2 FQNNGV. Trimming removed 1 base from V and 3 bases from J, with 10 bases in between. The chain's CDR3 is CASSLGSGLYEQYF. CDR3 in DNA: TGTGCCAGCAGCTTAGGATCAGGACTCTACGAGCAGTACTTC. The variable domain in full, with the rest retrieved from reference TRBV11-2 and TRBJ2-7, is EAGVAQSPRYKIIEKRQSVAFWCNPISGHATLYWYQQILGQGPKLLIQFQNNGVVDDSQLPKDRFSAERLKGVDSTLKIQPAKLEDSAVYLCASSLGSGLYEQYFGPGTRLTVT.

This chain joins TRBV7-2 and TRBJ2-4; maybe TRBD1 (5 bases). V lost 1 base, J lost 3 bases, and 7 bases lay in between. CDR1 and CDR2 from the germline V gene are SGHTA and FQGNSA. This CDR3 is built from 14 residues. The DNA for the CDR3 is TGTGCCAGCAGCTTAGGTCAGGGCAAAAACATTCAGTACTTC. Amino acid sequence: CASSLGQGKNIQYF.

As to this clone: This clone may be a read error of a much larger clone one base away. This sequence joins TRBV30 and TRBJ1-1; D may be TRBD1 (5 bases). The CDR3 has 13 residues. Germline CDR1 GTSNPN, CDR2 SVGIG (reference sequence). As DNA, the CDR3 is TGTGCCTGGACTACAAGCGCGGACACTGAAACTTTCTTT. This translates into CAWTTSADTETFF. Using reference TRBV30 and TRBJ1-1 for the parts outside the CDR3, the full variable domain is SQTIHQWPATLVQPVGSPLSLECTVEGTSNPNLYWYRQAAGRGLQLLFYSVGIGQISSEVPQNLSASRPQDRQFILSSKKLLLSDSGFYLCAWTTSADTETFFGQGTRLTVV.

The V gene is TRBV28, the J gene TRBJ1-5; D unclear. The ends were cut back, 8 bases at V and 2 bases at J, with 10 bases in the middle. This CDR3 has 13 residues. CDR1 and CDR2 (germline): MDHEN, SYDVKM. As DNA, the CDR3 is TGTGCCAGCCTTCAAAGGGGCAATCAGCCCCAGCATTTT. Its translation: CASLQRGNQPQHF.

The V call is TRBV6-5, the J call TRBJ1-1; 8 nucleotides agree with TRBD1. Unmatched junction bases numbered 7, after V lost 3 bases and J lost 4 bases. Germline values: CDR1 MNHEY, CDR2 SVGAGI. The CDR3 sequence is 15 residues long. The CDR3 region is CASSYAPDRATEAFF. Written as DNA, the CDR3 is TGTGCCAGCAGTTATGCCCCGGACAGGGCCACTGAAGCTTTCTTT.

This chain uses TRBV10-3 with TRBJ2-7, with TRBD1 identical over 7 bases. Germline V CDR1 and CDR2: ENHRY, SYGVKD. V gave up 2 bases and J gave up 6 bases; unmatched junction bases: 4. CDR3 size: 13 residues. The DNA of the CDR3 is TGTGCCATCAGTGAGGCGAGGGGGCGCGAGCAGTACTTC. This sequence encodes CAISEARGREQYF.

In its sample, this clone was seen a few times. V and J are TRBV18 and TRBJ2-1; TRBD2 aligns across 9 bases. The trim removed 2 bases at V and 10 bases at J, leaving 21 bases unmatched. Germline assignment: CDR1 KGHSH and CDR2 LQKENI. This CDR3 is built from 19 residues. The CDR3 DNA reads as TGTGCCAGCTCACCATCCCTAGTTCTGGCGGGAGGGCCGCAGAGGGAGCAGTTCTTC. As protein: CASSPSLVLAGGPQREQFF.

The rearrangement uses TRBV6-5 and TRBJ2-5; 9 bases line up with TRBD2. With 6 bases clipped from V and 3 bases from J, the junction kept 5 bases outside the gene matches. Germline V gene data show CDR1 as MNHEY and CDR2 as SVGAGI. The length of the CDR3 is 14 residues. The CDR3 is CASSVAGAEETQYF. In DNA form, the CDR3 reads TGTGCCAGCAGCGTAGCGGGAGCAGAAGAGACCCAGTACTTC.

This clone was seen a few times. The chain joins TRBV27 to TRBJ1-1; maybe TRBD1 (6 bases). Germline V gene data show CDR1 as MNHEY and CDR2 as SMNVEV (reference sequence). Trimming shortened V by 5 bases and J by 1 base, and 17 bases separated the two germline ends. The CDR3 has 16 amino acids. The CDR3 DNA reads TGTGCCAGCAGTAAGAACAGGGCGCCAAAGAACACTGAAGCTTTCTTT. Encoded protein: CASSKNRAPKNTEAFF.

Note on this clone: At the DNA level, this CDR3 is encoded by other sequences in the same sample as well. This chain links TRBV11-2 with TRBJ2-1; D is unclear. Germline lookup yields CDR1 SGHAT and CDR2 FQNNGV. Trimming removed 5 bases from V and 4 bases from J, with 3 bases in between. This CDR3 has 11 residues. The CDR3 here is CASSPYNEQFF. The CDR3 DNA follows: TGTGCCAGCAGCCCATACAATGAGCAGTTCTTC. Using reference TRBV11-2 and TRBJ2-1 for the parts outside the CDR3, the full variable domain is EAGVAQSPRYKIIEKRQSVAFWCNPISGHATLYWYQQILGQGPKLLIQFQNNGVVDDSQLPKDRFSAERLKGVDSTLKIQPAKLEDSAVYLCASSPYNEQFFGPGTRLTVL.

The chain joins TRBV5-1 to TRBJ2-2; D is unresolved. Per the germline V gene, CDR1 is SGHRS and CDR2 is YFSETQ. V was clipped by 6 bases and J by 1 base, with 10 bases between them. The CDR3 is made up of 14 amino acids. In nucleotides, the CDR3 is TGCGCCAGCAATCTTATGGGGAACACCGGGGAGCTGTTTTTT. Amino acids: CASNLMGNTGELFF.

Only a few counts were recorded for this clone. The CDR3 DNA is TGTGCCAGCAGCTTAAAACCGGGCCAGGGCTTGTTTTTT. It specifies CASSLKPGQGLFF. The chain recombines TRBV7-3 with TRBJ1-4; possible D gene TRBD1, 5 bases. Per the germline V gene, CDR1 is SGHTA and CDR2 is FQGTGA. The CDR3 loop spans 13 amino acids. Deletions cut 1 base from V and 15 bases from J, with 15 bases between.

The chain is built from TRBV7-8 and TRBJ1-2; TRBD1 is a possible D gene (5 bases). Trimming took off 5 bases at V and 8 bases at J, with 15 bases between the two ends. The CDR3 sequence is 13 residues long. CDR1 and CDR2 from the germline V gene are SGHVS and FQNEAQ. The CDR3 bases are TGTGCCAGCAGCCGCCCGGGACCCGGAGGCTACACCTTC. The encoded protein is CASSRPGPGGYTF.

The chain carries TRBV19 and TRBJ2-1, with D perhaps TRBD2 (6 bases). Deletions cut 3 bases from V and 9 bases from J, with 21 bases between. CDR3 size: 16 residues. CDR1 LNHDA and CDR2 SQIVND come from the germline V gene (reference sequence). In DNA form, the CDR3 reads TGTGCCAGTAGTATGGAAGGGAGACTAGGAGGGAGTGAGCAGTTCTTC. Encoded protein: CASSMEGRLGGSEQFF.